This TCR beta chain was captured by sequencing in a study of Graves' ophthalmopathy and Graves' hyperthyroidism. Study-level information: Peripheral blood sampling preceded any treatment and occurred at initial diagnosis. Findings and limits, study-wide: Most expanded clonotypes in thyroid above 0.001 frequency also showed up in blood.

A note on this clonotype: The antigen is unknown.

Uncontrolled infections, other autoimmune diseases, pregnancy or lactation barred patients from enrollment. The starting material, 8 to 10 ml of fresh peripheral blood, provided the PBMCs. Amplification targeted the TCR beta CDR3 regions, with RNA transcripts as the source material. After a first-round RT-PCR with HTBI primers, a second-round multiplex PCR was run. TCRdb used MiXCR to reprocess the multiplex PCR reads, holding one entry per CDR3 protein. Here the sample spans some 400,000 distinct CDR3 sequences, 15% to 20% being singletons. Trimming took 7 bases from V and 3 from J, leaving 15 bases between them. CDR3 length: 14 amino acids. Germline CDR1 reads LNHDA; CDR2 reads SQIVND (reference sequence).

The chain employs TRBV19 and TRBJ1-1; no reliable D call. The sequence derives from a woman in her late teens or twenties with Graves' ophthalmopathy. The source material was peripheral blood. The CDR3 nucleotides read TGTGCCAGTACCCACGTATCTGGGGACACTGAAGCTTTCTTT. Residues: CASTHVSGDTEAFF.